This T cell receptor (beta chain) was documented in a study of blood T cell repertoires in COVID-19. The CDR3 totals 13 residues. CDR1 and CDR2 (germline): SGHNT, YYREEE (reference sequence). V was clipped by 1 base and J by 10 bases; unmatched bases: 5. Individuals drawn from 24 US areas were about 18 to 95 years old. This table comes from immunoSEQ multiplex PCR, and its TCRdb copy is limited to in-frame clones, with some not included. The sample records around 500,000 clones, about nine tenths being singletons. Specimen: PBMCs or T cells enriched from blood (not recorded which). This TCR was recovered from a woman aged 55-75 years who had recovered from COVID-19. The V gene is TRBV5-4, the J gene TRBJ2-1, with 7 bases fitting TRBD2. This chain's CDR3 is CASSLYGGGEQFF. DNA of the CDR3: TGTGCCAGCAGCTTGTATGGGGGAGGGGAGCAGTTCTTC. The full variable domain, its missing parts supplied by reference TRBV5-4 and TRBJ2-1, is ETGVTQSPTHLIKTRGQQVTLRCSSQSGHNTVSWYQQALGQGPQFIFQYYREEENGRGNFPPRFSGLQFPNYSSELNVNALELDDSALYLCASSLYGGGEQFFGPGTRLTVL.